Below, 11 T cell receptor beta chains from the same sample are listed, as sequenced in a study of CD4 T cells in relation to SARS-CoV-2 and coronaviruses. No antigens are known for them. The assay was immunoSEQ multiplex PCR, and TCRdb's table has in-frame clones only and misses some. The table has roughly 12,000 clones, 60% to 80% seen once. CD4+ T cells from unexposed donors were obtained before the COVID-19 pandemic (2011-2018). Isolation of CD4+ T cells took place after roughly nine days in culture. Sequencing was carried out using CD4+ T cells from PBMCs, cultured in vitro. These receptors originate from a human donor in good health.

The genes are TRBV5-1 and TRBJ1-5; no reliable D call. Trimming removed 0 bases from V and 2 bases from J, with 9 bases in between. The CDR3 runs to 15 residues. Germline CDR1 SGHRS, CDR2 YFSETQ. CDR3 sequence: CASSLGGSGNQPQHF. CDR3 coding DNA: TGCGCCAGCAGCTTGGGAGGTTCCGGCAATCAGCCCCAGCATTTT.

This chain connects TRBV19 to TRBJ1-5; 12 bases are a match to TRBD1. Germline CDR1 LNHDA, CDR2 SQIVND (reference sequence). With 7 bases clipped from V and 3 bases from J, the junction kept 7 bases outside the gene matches. The CDR3 extends over 16 amino acids. Here the CDR3 DNA reads TGTGCCAGTATTCCGGGACAGGGGGCCCTCAATCAGCCCCAGCATTTT. Its translation is CASIPGQGALNQPQHF.

The chain combines TRBV5-6 with TRBJ2-2; TRBD2 matches at 12 bases. The V gene's germline CDR1 is SGHDT and CDR2 YYEEEE. The CDR3 has 19 amino acids. J was trimmed by 6 bases and V by 5 bases; bases with no gene match: 17. The CDR3 here is CASREAPGLAGVAAGELFF. The CDR3 bases are TGTGCCAGCAGGGAGGCACCGGGACTAGCGGGCGTAGCCGCCGGGGAGCTGTTTTTT.

This sequence joins TRBV9 and TRBJ2-7; TRBD1 aligns across 9 bases. V was pared by 0 bases and J by 2 bases, with 6 bases of the junction left unmatched. There are 16 residues in the CDR3. Looked up from germline, CDR1 is SGDLS and CDR2 is YYNGEE. The CDR3 is CASSVGPGQGPYEQYF. DNA of the CDR3: TGTGCCAGCAGCGTAGGTCCGGGACAGGGCCCCTACGAGCAGTACTTC.

This clone turned up a few times. V and J are TRBV7-2 and TRBJ1-5, with D possibly being TRBD1 (6 bases). The CDR3 length is 13 residues. V was cut by 5 bases and J by 11 bases, with 16 bases left in between. CDR1 and CDR2 (germline): SGHTA, FQGNSA. The CDR3 reads CASSRDTLLTQHF. The DNA for the CDR3 is TGTGCCAGCAGCCGGGACACGCTCTTGACCCAGCATTTT.

Here the CDR3 DNA reads TGTGCCAGCAGCTACCAGGGGGCAATTTTTGGCTACACCTTC. Translation gives CASSYQGAIFGYTF. V gene TRBV2 combines with J gene TRBJ1-2; 8 nucleotides line up with TRBD1. This CDR3 has 14 amino acids. Germline V gives CDR1 SNHLY, CDR2 FYNNEI. With 6 bases clipped from V and 7 bases from J, the junction kept 10 bases outside the gene matches.

The V call is TRBV7-8, the J call TRBJ1-1; D not resolved. The CDR3 consists of 17 residues. The germline gives CDR1 SGHVS, CDR2 FQNEAQ. With 1 base removed from V and 0 bases from J, the gap between germline ends came to 15 bases. Here the CDR3 reads CASSLDLAGAMNTEAFF. CDR3 DNA sequence: TGTGCCAGCAGCTTAGACCTAGCCGGTGCCATGAACACTGAAGCTTTCTTT. The whole variable domain, remainder taken from reference TRBV7-8 and TRBJ1-1, is GAGVSQSPRYKVAKRGQDVALRCDPISGHVSLFWYQQALGQGPEFLTYFQNEAQLDKSGLPSDRFFAERPEGSVSTLKIQRTQQEDSAVYLCASSLDLAGAMNTEAFFGQGTRLTVV.

V and J are TRBV5-1 and TRBJ2-1; 7 bases agree with TRBD2. The CDR3 is made up of 15 amino acids. After removal of 2 bases from V and 4 bases from J, the junction contained 6 bases not matched to a gene. Germline CDR1 is SGHRS and CDR2 is YFSETQ. CDR3 protein: CASSLSLAEYNEQFF. The CDR3 DNA reads TGCGCCAGCAGCTTAAGTCTAGCGGAATACAATGAGCAGTTCTTC.

The V call is TRBV14, the J call TRBJ2-2; 7 bases line up with TRBD1. Trimming took 4 bases from V and 6 from J; bases not matched to a gene: 8. The CDR3 sequence is 15 residues long. Per germline, CDR1 SGHDN and CDR2 FVKESK. The CDR3 region is CASSPLLDRAGELFF. The CDR3 bases are TGTGCCAGCAGCCCACTACTCGACAGGGCCGGGGAGCTGTTTTTT.

The chain employs TRBV25-1 and TRBJ1-5; D gene unclear. CDR3 length equals 13 residues. CDR1 and CDR2 from the germline V gene are MGHDK and SYGVNS. Trimming stripped 4 bases from V and 2 bases from J, with 6 bases between. Here the CDR3 DNA reads TGTGCCAGCAGTGGCTCTGGCAATCAGCCCCAGCATTTT. Its protein is CASSGSGNQPQHF.

The chain employs TRBV5-1 and TRBJ1-1; the D is unclear. The CDR3 runs to 16 residues. The germline CDR1 and CDR2 sequences are SGHRS and YFSETQ. Trimming removed 2 bases at V and 1 base at J, with 15 bases between. CDR3 sequence (DNA): TGCGCCAGCAGCTTCGGCTTTGGCGGGAAGAACACTGAAGCTTTCTTT. Amino acids: CASSFGFGGKNTEAFF. Variable domain in full (rest from reference TRBV5-1 and TRBJ1-1): KAGVTQTPRYLIKTRGQQVTLSCSPISGHRSVSWYQQTPGQGLQFLFEYFSETQRNKGNFPGRFSGRQFSNSRSEMNVSTLELGDSALYLCASSFGFGGKNTEAFFGQGTRLTVV.